Presented here are 21 T cell receptor beta chains from one specimen sequenced in a study of PD-1 blockade in classical Hodgkin lymphoma. Time point here: cycle 4 day 1 (C4D1), after about 6 weeks of nivolumab. Every single patient, without exception, relapsed after autologous stem cell transplantation, and brentuximab vedotin exposure varied. Repertoires were generated with immunoSEQ multiplex PCR, while TCRdb's copy carries only in-frame clones and drops some. The sample holds around 20,000 clones, roughly 70% seen once. Sequences were derived from peripheral blood mononuclear cells (PBMCs), sampled before the fourth cycle of nivolumab. The source is a human donor with classical Hodgkin lymphoma.

This clone was recorded only once. The J gene is TRBJ2-7, the V gene TRBV4-1, with 10 bases lining up with TRBD2. This CDR3 has 16 amino acids. The ends lost 4 bases at V and 7 bases at J; junction bases unmatched: 13. CDR1 MGHRA and CDR2 YSYEKL come from the germline V gene. The DNA of the CDR3 is TGCGCCAGCAGCCCCTTGGGAGCGGGGGGGACGCAGGAGCAGTACTTC. Translated: CASSPLGAGGTQEQYF.

V and J are TRBV7-2 and TRBJ1-5, with D perhaps TRBD1 (5 bases). The CDR3 spans 14 residues. V was pared by 0 bases and J by 6 bases, with 9 bases between. The germline CDR1 and CDR2 sequences are SGHTA and FQGNSA. The CDR3 region has the DNA TGTGCCAGCAGCTTAGCAGGGGCAGGTCAGCCCCAGCATTTT. Translating gives CASSLAGAGQPQHF.

J is TRBJ1-1 and V is TRBV5-6; D gene uncertain. Germline CDR1 is SGHDT and CDR2 is YYEEEE. The CDR3 is 13 residues long. The ends were cut back, 2 bases at V and 1 base at J, with 6 bases in the middle. The CDR3: CASSFYENTEAFF. DNA of the CDR3: TGTGCCAGCAGCTTTTATGAGAACACTGAAGCTTTCTTT.

The genes are TRBV10-3 and TRBJ2-1; D ambiguous. The CDR3 runs 12 residues. CDR1 is ENHRY, CDR2 SYGVKD, per germline. Trimming pared 7 bases from V and 5 bases from J, leaving 9 bases between. The CDR3 reads CAITASDNEQFF. The CDR3, as DNA: TGTGCCATCACCGCCAGCGACAATGAGCAGTTCTTC.

The rearrangement uses TRBV19 and TRBJ2-3; the D is unclear. The germline CDR1 and CDR2 sequences are LNHDA and SQIVND (reference sequence). Trimming pared 7 bases from V and 2 bases from J, leaving 16 bases between. The CDR3 consists of 15 residues. The CDR3 protein is CASTPFLRSTDTQYF. Written as DNA, the CDR3 is TGTGCCAGTACCCCATTTTTGCGGTCCACAGATACGCAGTATTTT.

The chain carries TRBV5-6 and TRBJ1-2; no firm D call. V was shortened by 1 base and J by 4 bases, with 8 bases between the two germline ends. CDR1 and CDR2 (germline): SGHDT, YYEEEE. The CDR3 covers 13 residues. CDR3 sequence (DNA): TGTGCCAGCAGCTTGCCCTGGGGCTATGGCTACACCTTC. Translating gives CASSLPWGYGYTF.

The chain carries TRBV27 and TRBJ2-7; D is unclear. With 5 bases removed from V and 12 bases from J, the gap between germline ends came to 23 bases. This CDR3 has 14 amino acids. The germline V gene has CDR1 MNHEY and CDR2 SMNVEV (reference sequence). This chain's CDR3 is CASSRLVSLSEWYF. In nucleotides, the CDR3 is TGTGCCAGCAGTCGTCTTGTGAGTTTGTCTGAGTGGTACTTC.

The V call is TRBV5-1, the J call TRBJ1-1; D perhaps matches TRBD1 (6 bases). Germline CDR1 SGHRS, CDR2 YFSETQ. V shed 4 bases and J shed 1 base, with 11 bases lying between them. The CDR3 extends over 14 amino acids. The CDR3 is CASSDATGNTEAFF. The CDR3 DNA reads TGCGCCAGCAGCGACGCGACAGGGAACACTGAAGCTTTCTTT.

This clone has more than one count but fewer than ten. This chain connects TRBV5-4 to TRBJ1-1; D not resolved. The CDR3 has 13 residues. V lost 0 bases and J lost 0, with 3 bases in between. The germline CDR1 and CDR2 sequences are SGHNT and YYREEE (reference sequence). In DNA, the CDR3 is TGTGCCAGCAGCTTGGTGATGAACACTGAAGCTTTCTTT. Residues: CASSLVMNTEAFF.

The chain joins TRBV28 to TRBJ2-3, with a weak D call TRBD1 (7 bases). The CDR3 covers 15 residues. V was pared by 3 bases and J by 9 bases, with 19 bases between. Germline lookup yields CDR1 MDHEN and CDR2 SYDVKM. CDR3 loop: CASSFSGRGDGTQYF. The CDR3 DNA reads TGTGCCAGCAGTTTTTCTGGCAGGGGGGACGGGACGCAGTATTTT.

This chain links TRBV5-6 with TRBJ2-7, with D unclear. CDR1 SGHDT and CDR2 YYEEEE come from the germline V gene. The ends were cut back, 4 bases at V and 0 bases at J, with 8 bases in the middle. The CDR3 is 13 amino acids. CDR3 sequence (DNA): TGTGCCAGCAGCCCGGCCTACTCCTACGAGCAGTACTTC. This codes for CASSPAYSYEQYF.

The chain is built from TRBV21-1 and TRBJ1-1. TRBV21-1 is classified as a pseudogene. This CDR3 spans 17 amino acids. CDR3 amino acids: CASSTDVKKGMNTEAFF. The CDR3 bases are TGTGCCAGCAGCACGGACGTCAAAAAAGGGATGAACACTGAAGCTTTCTTT.

The chain uses TRBV5-1 and TRBJ1-1; D unclear. Germline CDR1 SGHRS, CDR2 YFSETQ. The CDR3 spans 14 residues. V gave up 5 bases and J gave up 1 base, with 12 bases separating them. The CDR3 sequence: CASRFDIANTEAFF. The CDR3 bases are TGCGCCAGCAGATTCGACATAGCGAACACTGAAGCTTTCTTT.

The rearrangement uses TRBV5-1 and TRBJ1-2; D gene uncertain. Germline CDR1 is SGHRS and CDR2 is YFSETQ. This CDR3 region has 15 residues. V was shortened by 0 bases and J by 7 bases, with 16 bases between the two germline ends. The CDR3 DNA sequence: TGCGCCAGCAGCTTGGCGCAGGAGGGTAGTGGTGGCTACACCTTC. It translates to CASSLAQEGSGGYTF.

The chain is built from TRBV4-3 and TRBJ1-6; D is uncertain. This CDR3 region has 16 residues. CDR1 is LGHNA, CDR2 YSLEER, per germline. V was trimmed by 0 bases and J by 7 bases, leaving 13 bases between them. The CDR3 reads CASSQDDQPGNSPLHF. In DNA, the CDR3 is TGCGCCAGCAGCCAAGATGACCAGCCAGGAAATTCACCCCTCCACTTT.

This clone was seen a single time. The chain combines TRBV4-2 with TRBJ2-7, with 11 bases aligning to TRBD2. The V gene's germline CDR1 is LGHNA and CDR2 YNFKEQ. Losses at the gene ends were 5 bases for V and 2 bases for J; bases not matched to a gene: 5. This CDR3 has 15 amino acids. CDR3 in amino acids: CASSAGTSGTYEQYF. The CDR3 DNA is TGTGCCAGCAGCGCTGGGACTAGCGGTACCTACGAGCAGTACTTC.

The chain couples TRBV2 to TRBJ2-2; D remains unclear. Trimming removed 6 bases at V and 1 base at J, with 9 bases between. The germline V gene has CDR1 SNHLY and CDR2 FYNNEI. This CDR3 spans 14 amino acids. CDR3 protein: CASRKQGNTGELFF. In nucleotides, the CDR3 is TGTGCCAGCAGAAAGCAAGGGAACACCGGGGAGCTGTTTTTT.

The chain uses TRBV7-8 and TRBJ1-5, with D possibly TRBD1 on 6 matching bases. This CDR3 region has 19 residues. Deletions cut 0 bases from V and 1 base from J, with 19 bases between. Germline CDR1 reads SGHVS; CDR2 reads FQNEAQ. The CDR3 nucleotides read TGTGCCAGCAGCTTAGCGGGGGGCTATGGGTTTGAGAGCAATCAGCCCCAGCATTTT. Residues: CASSLAGGYGFESNQPQHF.

This clone showed up just once. One end of the junction does not line up with germline, which may come from a read error. The CDR3 bases are TGTGCCAGCAGTGGACCTAGGGTCCTTTTC. It yields the protein CASSGPRVLF. The rearrangement joins TRBV28 to TRBJ1-2; no clear D. This CDR3 contains 10 residues. CDR1 and CDR2 (germline): MDHEN, SYDVKM.

This rearrangement joins TRBV6-6 to TRBJ1-1; 8 bases match TRBD1. Germline CDR1 and CDR2: MNHNY and SVGAGI (reference sequence). The CDR3 is made up of 15 amino acids. V lost 6 bases to trimming and J lost 4 bases; unmatched junction nucleotides: 10. The CDR3 DNA reads TGTGCCAGCAGGCAGGGACAGGAGGCGATCACTGAAGCTTTCTTT. Translating it yields CASRQGQEAITEAFF.

The V gene is TRBV18, the J gene TRBJ1-3; D possibly corresponds to TRBD1 (5 bases). Trimming stripped 3 bases from V and 0 bases from J, with 15 bases between. CDR3 length: 17 residues. Germline V lookup: CDR1 KGHSH, CDR2 LQKENI. The CDR3 here is CASSPKTAYFSGNTIYF. CDR3 coding DNA: TGTGCCAGCTCACCCAAGACAGCCTATTTCTCTGGAAACACCATATATTTT.